The 19 T cell receptor beta chains below come from one sample, sequenced in a study of T cells after yellow fever vaccination. TCRdb used MiXCR to reprocess the 5' RACE reads, holding one entry per CDR3 protein. The repertoire holds under 400,000 distinct CDR3 sequences, with around 13% as singletons. Sequencing used CD4+ T cells sorted from PBMCs, obtained 15 days after the yellow fever booster vaccination. The receptors were gathered from a man aged 18 to 35 who received the YFV17D yellow fever vaccine.

This rearrangement joins TRBV20-1 to TRBJ1-1; D is perhaps TRBD1 (6 bases). Trimming shortened V by 0 bases and J by 1 base, and 24 bases separated the two germline ends. This CDR3 comprises 19 residues. CDR1 is DFQATT and CDR2 is SNEGSKA in the germline V gene (reference sequence). The CDR3 sequence is CSARDHSVRGRGANTEAFF. The CDR3 DNA is TGCAGTGCTAGAGATCATAGTGTTCGGGGTAGGGGGGCGAACACTGAAGCTTTCTTT.

This clonotype showed up just once. The chain is built from TRBV11-3 and TRBJ2-5, with 9 positions matching TRBD1. V shed 5 bases and J 5 bases; nucleotides not matched to a gene: 9. The CDR3 is 15 residues long. Germline assignment: CDR1 SGHNT and CDR2 YENEEA. CDR3 region: CASSTRDREGETQYF. CDR3 sequence (DNA): TGTGCCAGCAGCACTCGGGACAGGGAGGGCGAGACCCAGTACTTC. Looking up the rest from reference TRBV11-3 and TRBJ2-5 gives the full variable domain: EAGVVQSPRYKIIEKKQPVAFWCNPISGHNTLYWYLQNLGQGPELLIRYENEEAVDDSQLPKDRFSAERLKGVDSTLKIQPAELGDSAVYLCASSTRDREGETQYFGPGTRLLVL.

This clonotype has just a few counts. V usage is TRBV5-1 and J usage is TRBJ1-6, with D hard to call. Trimming took off 8 bases at V and 10 bases at J, with 19 bases between the two ends. The germline CDR1 and CDR2 sequences are SGHRS and YFSETQ. The CDR3 sequence is 14 residues long. CDR3 coding DNA: TGCGCCAGTAGCCTGTATGCCGCGGGATCACCCCTCCACTTT. Translating gives CASSLYAAGSPLHF.

The chain employs TRBV12-3 or TRBV12-4 and TRBJ1-6; D is undetermined. Trimming removed 5 bases from V and 9 bases from J, with 8 bases in between. The CDR3 is 12 residues long. The CDR3 coding sequence is TGTGCCAGCAGTCCTCCGGGTTCACCCCTCCACTTT. Its protein is CASSPPGSPLHF.

The rearrangement uses TRBV5-1 and TRBJ1-2; 8 nucleotides match TRBD1. This CDR3 comprises 14 residues. V lost 0 bases and J lost 4; bases outside the gene matches: 2. The germline V gene has CDR1 SGHRS and CDR2 YFSETQ. Here the CDR3 reads CASSLEQGVYGYTF. CDR3 DNA sequence: TGCGCCAGCAGCTTGGAACAGGGGGTCTATGGCTACACCTTC.

This clonotype was counted at least ten times. J is TRBJ2-5 and V is TRBV7-7; no clear D gene. Trimming removed 2 bases at V and 0 bases at J, with 4 bases between. There are 13 residues in the CDR3. Germline V gene data show CDR1 as SSHAT and CDR2 as FNYEAQ (reference sequence). In DNA form, the CDR3 reads TGTGCCAGCAGCTTATCCCACCAAGAGACCCAGTACTTC. As protein: CASSLSHQETQYF.

The rearrangement joins TRBV4-1 to TRBJ1-4; D unresolved. With 2 bases removed from V and 5 bases from J, the gap between germline ends came to 6 bases. Germline CDR1 reads MGHRA; CDR2 reads YSYEKL. The CDR3 spans 13 residues. The CDR3 nucleotides read TGCGCCAGCAGCCAACCGGGGAATGAAAAACTGTTTTTT. Its protein is CASSQPGNEKLFF.

The chain is built from TRBV4-2 and TRBJ2-2; 11 bases align to TRBD2. This CDR3 contains 18 residues. V dropped 5 bases and J dropped 5; count of bases not matched to a gene: 13. The germline gives CDR1 LGHNA, CDR2 YNFKEQ. The CDR3 sequence is CASSARLAGTPGTGELFF. DNA for the CDR3: TGTGCCAGCAGCGCCCGACTAGCGGGGACCCCGGGGACCGGGGAGCTGTTTTTT.

This sequence joins TRBV9 and TRBJ1-3; TRBD1 is a possible D gene (6 bases). This CDR3 region has 17 residues. V lost 0 bases to trimming and J lost 2 bases, with 15 bases between them. Germline V gene sequence: CDR1 SGDLS, CDR2 YYNGEE. The CDR3 coding sequence is TGTGCCAGCAGCGTAGCTACGGGGGGGCAGGCTGGAAACACCATATATTTT. Its translation is CASSVATGGQAGNTIYF.

This clonotype was detected only a few times. The genes are TRBV6-6 and TRBJ2-7; the D is unclear. V was clipped by 6 bases and J by 4 bases, with 10 bases between them. CDR1 and CDR2 from the germline V gene are MNHNY and SVGAGI (reference sequence). CDR3 length equals 12 residues. CDR3: CASSPQSYEQYV. The CDR3 region has the DNA TGTGCCAGCAGCCCTCAGTCTTACGAGCAGTACGTC.

This clonotype has more than one count but fewer than ten. The gene calls are TRBV7-2 and TRBJ2-5; D not certain. The V end lost 4 bases, the J end lost 4 bases, and 13 bases lay between the germline ends. This CDR3 has 14 residues. The germline V gene has CDR1 SGHTA and CDR2 FQGNSA. Written as DNA, the CDR3 is TGTGCCAGCAGCTACGCGACCCGGACAGAGACCCAGTACTTC. It encodes CASSYATRTETQYF.

This chain links TRBV3-1 with TRBJ1-2; no reliable D call. Germline lookup yields CDR1 LGHDT and CDR2 YNNKEL (reference sequence). V shed 4 bases and J shed 2 bases, with 11 bases lying between them. The CDR3 covers 14 residues. The CDR3 loop reads CASSPTHRNYGYTF. In nucleotides, the CDR3 is TGTGCCAGCAGCCCCACCCACAGAAACTATGGCTACACCTTC.

V is TRBV9 and J is TRBJ1-2; no clear D. Germline CDR1 SGDLS, CDR2 YYNGEE. This CDR3 comprises 12 residues. Trimming cost V 2 bases and J 5 bases, with 7 bases left between them. This CDR3 reads CASSVWGYGYTF. Written as DNA, the CDR3 is TGTGCCAGCAGCGTGTGGGGATATGGCTACACCTTC.

The chain uses TRBV5-1 and TRBJ2-2, with D possibly TRBD1 on 5 matching bases. The CDR3 loop spans 15 amino acids. V lost 2 bases, J lost 4 bases, and 12 bases lay in between. Germline-derived CDR1 and CDR2 are SGHRS and YFSETQ. The CDR3 coding sequence is TGCGCCAGCAGCTTCGGCAGGGCAGGCACCGGGGAGCTGTTTTTT. Translated: CASSFGRAGTGELFF.

V usage is TRBV6-6 and J usage is TRBJ2-3, with a weak D call TRBD1 (6 bases). The germline gives CDR1 MNHNY, CDR2 SVGAGI (reference sequence). There are 13 residues in the CDR3. The V end lost 7 bases, the J end lost 5 bases, and 13 bases lay between the germline ends. This CDR3 reads CASKNGGRDTQYF. In DNA, the CDR3 is TGTGCCAGCAAAAATGGGGGCCGAGATACGCAGTATTTT.

This clonotype was seen more than once but under ten times. J is TRBJ2-3 and V is TRBV12-3 or TRBV12-4, with D unclear. CDR3 size: 14 residues. Between the trimmed V and J ends, which lost 5 bases and 4 bases, there was a span of 13 bases. Here the CDR3 DNA reads TGTGCCAGCAGTGAGGTGGCCTTCGCAGATACGCAGTATTTT. Its translation: CASSEVAFADTQYF.

Only a few counts were recorded for this clonotype. The V call is TRBV5-4, the J call TRBJ2-4; D gene unclear. V was pared by 0 bases and J by 5 bases, with 3 bases between. The CDR3 extends over 12 amino acids. CDR1 and CDR2 (germline): SGHNT, YYREEE (reference sequence). CDR3 protein: CASSLDQNIQYF. For the CDR3, the DNA is TGTGCCAGCAGCTTGGATCAAAACATTCAGTACTTC.

This clonotype turned up a few times. V is TRBV30 and J is TRBJ1-2; 7 nucleotides match TRBD1. Germline CDR1 reads GTSNPN; CDR2 reads SVGIG (reference sequence). V was pared by 0 bases and J by 0 bases, with 1 base of the junction left unmatched. The CDR3 consists of 14 residues. This CDR3 reads CAWSVGGSNYGYTF. CDR3 in DNA: TGTGCCTGGAGTGTAGGGGGCTCTAACTATGGCTACACCTTC.

The chain employs TRBV6-2 or TRBV6-3 and TRBJ2-1; a weak D match, TRBD2 (6 bases). Trimming removed 9 bases from V and 7 bases from J, with 13 bases in between. Germline V gives CDR1 MNHEY, CDR2 SVGEGT. CDR3 size: 12 residues. The CDR3 spells CASKTSGNEQFF. CDR3 DNA: TGTGCCAGTAAGACTAGTGGTAATGAGCAGTTCTTC.